Listed here are 28 T cell receptor beta chains from one sample, sequenced in a study of cytomegalovirus exposure and HLA in healthy donors. PCR employed 60 Vbeta and 13 Jbeta primers. TCRdb's copy holds only in-frame clones and misses some; the assay was immunoSEQ multiplex PCR. The sample carries under 90,000 clones, approximately 82% recorded once. Sequenced sample: PBMCs. The source is a man aged 35 to 55 in good health and CMV-seronegative.

This sequence joins TRBV28 and TRBJ2-5, with 7 nucleotides matching TRBD1. The V segment lost 5 bases and the J segment 5 bases; nucleotides outside the gene matches: 8. This CDR3 contains 14 residues. Germline values: CDR1 MDHEN, CDR2 SYDVKM. CDR3 bases: TGTGCCAGCAGTAACAGGGGTGCAGCTGAGACCCAGTACTTC. Protein: CASSNRGAAETQYF.

This chain uses TRBV6-5 with TRBJ2-7; D possibly corresponds to TRBD2 (6 bases). Trimming left V 6 bases short and J 1 base short, with 10 bases between. This CDR3 is built from 13 residues. The germline CDR1 and CDR2 sequences are MNHEY and SVGAGI. The DNA for the CDR3 is TGTGCCAGCAGGGGGCGGGGATCCTACGAGCAGTACTTC. Translating it yields CASRGRGSYEQYF.

The chain carries TRBV30 and TRBJ2-2, with 8 bases that match TRBD2. Germline V gives CDR1 GTSNPN, CDR2 SVGIG (reference sequence). The CDR3 is 18 residues long. The V segment lost 4 bases and the J segment 3 bases; nucleotides outside the gene matches: 16. This chain's CDR3 is CAWTDSGGWESHTGELFF. Here the CDR3 DNA reads TGTGCCTGGACCGACTCGGGGGGGTGGGAGAGCCACACCGGGGAGCTGTTTTTT.

V is TRBV2 and J is TRBJ1-5; D is ambiguous. The CDR3 runs 13 residues. Trimming took off 4 bases at V and 3 bases at J, with 7 bases between the two ends. Germline loops: CDR1 SNHLY, CDR2 FYNNEI. CDR3 amino acids: CASSADYNQPQHF. The CDR3 DNA reads as TGTGCCAGCAGTGCAGATTACAATCAGCCCCAGCATTTT. Full variable domain (missing parts from reference TRBV2 and TRBJ1-5): EPEVTQTPSHQVTQMGQEVILRCVPISNHLYFYWYRQILGQKVEFLVSFYNNEISEKSEIFDDQFSVERPDGSNFTLKIRSTKLEDSAMYFCASSADYNQPQHFGDGTRLSIL.

This rearrangement joins TRBV5-1 to TRBJ2-5, with D perhaps matching TRBD2 (5 bases). Germline V gene lookup returns CDR1 SGHRS and CDR2 YFSETQ. Trimming shortened V by 5 bases and J by 5 bases, and 16 bases separated the two germline ends. The CDR3 spans 14 residues. For the CDR3, the DNA is TGCGCCAGCAGTGAGAACCTCGGGGAGGAGACCCAGTACTTC. This encodes CASSENLGEETQYF.

The chain joins TRBV2 to TRBJ2-7, with 9 bases identical to TRBD2. Germline V gene sequence: CDR1 SNHLY, CDR2 FYNNEI. V was clipped by 2 bases and J by 5 bases; unmatched bases: 13. The CDR3 is made up of 17 amino acids. The CDR3 sequence is CASSEIGREGPLDEQYF. The CDR3 nucleotides are TGTGCCAGCAGTGAAATCGGGCGGGAGGGCCCTTTGGACGAGCAGTACTTC.

The rearrangement links TRBV29-1 to TRBJ1-1; possible D gene TRBD1, 5 bases. Germline V gene data show CDR1 as SQVTM and CDR2 as ANQGSEA. V dropped 1 base and J dropped 4 bases, with 13 bases sitting between them. CDR3 length: 14 residues. CDR3 sequence: CSVEVAGVGTEAFF. The CDR3 coding sequence is TGCAGCGTTGAAGTTGCGGGGGTAGGCACTGAAGCTTTCTTT.

The chain joins TRBV4-1 to TRBJ1-5; TRBD1 matches 7 bases. V shed 0 bases, J shed 9 bases, and the junction held 5 bases outside the gene matches. This CDR3 contains 14 residues. Germline V gives CDR1 MGHRA, CDR2 YSYEKL. The chain's CDR3 is CASSQEGRQGPQHF. In DNA, the CDR3 is TGCGCCAGCAGCCAAGAGGGGAGACAGGGGCCCCAGCATTTT.

This clone was seen only once. The V call is TRBV18, the J call TRBJ1-1; D not certain. CDR3 size: 13 residues. The germline V and J ends were trimmed by 3 bases and 1 base, with 6 bases remaining between them. Germline CDR1 and CDR2: KGHSH and LQKENI. CDR3 protein: CASSPTRNTEAFF. CDR3 DNA: TGTGCCAGCTCACCTACAAGGAACACTGAAGCTTTCTTT.

The gene calls are TRBV28 and TRBJ2-5; D gene uncertain. The J call may be wrong; the DNA end is better matched by TRBJ2-7. From germline, CDR1 is MDHEN and CDR2 SYDVKM. CDR3 length: 12 amino acids. CDR3 nucleotides: TGTGCCACCTCGGTAGTATCCTACGAGCAGTACTTC. Residues: CATSVVSYEQYF.

CDR3 residues: CASKVEPTSNQPQHF. The CDR3 coding sequence is TGTGCCAGCAAGGTCGAACCGACTTCCAATCAGCCCCAGCATTTT. V gene TRBV6-1 combines with J gene TRBJ1-5; D uncertain. Per the germline V gene, CDR1 is MNHNS and CDR2 is SASEGT. Deletions cut 7 bases from V and 3 bases from J, with 16 bases between. The CDR3 extends over 15 amino acids.

The V gene is TRBV7-9, the J gene TRBJ1-1, with D hard to call. CDR1 SEHNR and CDR2 FQNEAQ come from the germline V gene (reference sequence). Trimming removed 3 bases from V and 1 base from J, with 9 bases in between. The CDR3 sequence is 14 residues long. CDR3 in DNA: TGTGCCAGCAGCTTGAACGGAGCGAACACTGAAGCTTTCTTT. Translation gives CASSLNGANTEAFF.

The rearrangement joins TRBV19 to TRBJ2-2; 8 nucleotides line up with TRBD1. After removal of 5 bases from V and 7 bases from J, the junction contained 3 bases not matched to a gene. The CDR3 sequence is 13 residues long. CDR1 is LNHDA, CDR2 SQIVND, per germline (reference sequence). The CDR3 reads CASSPQGDGELFF. The CDR3 region has the DNA TGTGCCAGTAGTCCACAGGGGGACGGGGAGCTGTTTTTT. Based on the CDR3 plus reference TRBV19 and TRBJ2-2, the full variable domain is DGGITQSPKYLFRKEGQNVTLSCEQNLNHDAMYWYRQDPGQGLRLIYYSQIVNDFQKGDIAEGYSVSREKKESFPLTVTSAQKNPTAFYLCASSPQGDGELFFGEGSRLTVL.

The chain has TRBV7-3 and TRBJ1-1; unclear D gene. Per germline, CDR1 SGHTA and CDR2 FQGTGA. The CDR3 length is 14 residues. The ends were cut back, 0 bases at V and 2 bases at J, with 7 bases in the middle. The CDR3 here is CASSLTLLNTEAFF. Written as DNA, the CDR3 is TGTGCCAGCAGCTTAACTCTATTAAACACTGAAGCTTTCTTT.

This chain links TRBV9 with TRBJ1-1; 8 bases map to TRBD1. Germline V lookup: CDR1 SGDLS, CDR2 YYNGEE. This CDR3 has 17 residues. Germline trimming cut 0 bases from V and 3 bases from J; bases unmatched to any gene: 10. The CDR3 nucleotides read TGTGCCAGCAGCGTAGCCTCAGGGGGCTTCCTTGACACTGAAGCTTTCTTT. Protein product: CASSVASGGFLDTEAFF.

V usage is TRBV11-2 and J usage is TRBJ2-7; 9 bases match TRBD1. The CDR3 runs to 18 residues. The germline V gene has CDR1 SGHAT and CDR2 FQNNGV. The V gene end was trimmed by 5 bases and the J gene end by 2 bases; junction bases not matched to a gene: 16. The CDR3, as DNA: TGTGCCAGCAGCCCACGGGGAGGTCGGGACAGGGTAACCTACGAGCAGTACTTC. This sequence encodes CASSPRGGRDRVTYEQYF.

This chain uses TRBV6-6 with TRBJ1-5, with 9 bases matching TRBD1. The CDR3 has 14 amino acids. V was pared by 4 bases and J by 7 bases, with 5 bases of the junction left unmatched. The germline V gene has CDR1 MNHNY and CDR2 SVGAGI (reference sequence). The CDR3 sequence: CASSSTGGRQPQHF. For the CDR3, the DNA is TGTGCCAGCAGTTCTACAGGGGGCAGGCAGCCCCAGCATTTT.

This clone has more than one count but fewer than ten. V usage is TRBV6-6 and J usage is TRBJ1-5; 7 nucleotides align to TRBD1. V lost 5 bases, J lost 5 bases, and 6 bases stayed unmatched. Germline V CDR1 and CDR2: MNHNY, SVGAGI (reference sequence). CDR3 length: 14 residues. The DNA for the CDR3 is TGTGCCAGCAGTGGTGACAGGGCCTATCAGCCCCAGCATTTT. It specifies CASSGDRAYQPQHF.

V and J are TRBV9 and TRBJ1-1, with D possibly matching TRBD1 (5 bases). Germline V gives CDR1 SGDLS, CDR2 YYNGEE. Trimming removed 0 bases from V and 4 bases from J, with 10 bases in between. The CDR3 spans 14 residues. The CDR3 bases are TGTGCCAGCAGCGTAGAGCCGGGGGGCACTGAAGCTTTCTTT. This encodes CASSVEPGGTEAFF.

In its sample, this clone was seen a few times. The chain combines TRBV10-1 with TRBJ2-5; 12 nucleotides align to TRBD2. The junction had 10 bases not matched to a gene; V was cut back by 4 bases and J by 1 base. This CDR3 has 18 residues. CDR1 and CDR2 from the germline V gene are WNHNN and SYGVQD (reference sequence). The CDR3 DNA reads TGCGCCAGCAGTGCCAGACTAGCGGGAGCGGGAGCCCAAGAGACCCAGTACTTC. It translates to CASSARLAGAGAQETQYF.

This chain connects TRBV11-2 to TRBJ1-1; TRBD1 matches 8 bases. The CDR3 sequence is 16 residues long. Germline trimming cut 4 bases from V and 4 bases from J; bases unmatched to any gene: 11. Germline V gene data show CDR1 as SGHAT and CDR2 as FQNNGV. In nucleotides, the CDR3 is TGTGCCAGCAGCTCCCTCAGGGGGCGCGGGTCCACTGAAGCTTTCTTT. Translated: CASSSLRGRGSTEAFF.

V usage is TRBV28 and J usage is TRBJ1-4; TRBD1 aligns across 8 bases. CDR1 is MDHEN and CDR2 is SYDVKM in the germline V gene. The CDR3 contains 16 residues. V shed 4 bases, J shed 8 bases, and the junction held 12 bases outside the gene matches. As DNA, the CDR3 is TGTGCCAGCAGTTCGACTCGGACAGGGCTAGGGGAAAAACTGTTTTTT. Amino acids: CASSSTRTGLGEKLFF.

This clone appeared a few times. This chain joins TRBV21-1 and TRBJ2-7; TRBD2 is the table's D call and was not checked against the DNA. TRBV21-1 is assigned pseudogene status. This CDR3 has 17 residues. CDR3 in DNA: TGTGCCAGCAGCAAAGGGGAGAAGGGACTCAATGGCTACGAGCAGTACTTC. It codes for CASSKGEKGLNGYEQYF.

V and J are TRBV6-5 and TRBJ2-7, with D possibly being TRBD1 (7 bases). Germline V CDR1 and CDR2: MNHEY, SVGAGI. The V gene lost 4 bases and the J gene lost 0 bases, with 13 bases spanning the gap. CDR3 length: 15 amino acids. Here the CDR3 DNA reads TGTGCCAGCAGTTTGGGACAGACTAGCTCCTACGAGCAGTACTTC. It codes for CASSLGQTSSYEQYF.

The genes are TRBV30 and TRBJ1-2; D may be TRBD1 (5 bases). This CDR3 spans 14 amino acids. Trimming removed 0 bases at V and 6 bases at J, with 14 bases between. Germline V gene sequence: CDR1 GTSNPN, CDR2 SVGIG (reference sequence). The CDR3 DNA follows: TGTGCCTGGAGTGTACCAGGGACTGTCCATGGCTACACCTTC. It is translated as CAWSVPGTVHGYTF.

The chain joins TRBV5-4 to TRBJ1-2, with D maybe TRBD1 (5 bases). The length of the CDR3 is 15 residues. Trimming removed 4 bases at V and 8 bases at J, with 21 bases between. Germline CDR1 reads SGHNT; CDR2 reads YYREEE (reference sequence). The CDR3 nucleotides are TGTGCCAGCAGCCTGCGACAGAGGCCGACTGGGGGCTACACCTTC. This sequence encodes CASSLRQRPTGGYTF.

This clone was recorded only once. This chain uses TRBV9 with TRBJ2-5; D is unclear. The length of the CDR3 is 13 residues. V was cut by 1 base and J by 5 bases, with 9 bases left in between. Germline V gene data show CDR1 as SGDLS and CDR2 as YYNGEE. This CDR3 reads CASSVSSSETQYF. DNA for the CDR3: TGTGCCAGCAGCGTATCCAGTTCTGAGACCCAGTACTTC.

The chain combines TRBV28 with TRBJ1-5, with 9 bases matching TRBD1. V lost 5 bases and J lost 0; bases outside the gene matches: 14. CDR1 and CDR2 from the germline V gene are MDHEN and SYDVKM. This CDR3 is 19 amino acids long. CDR3 loop: CASSLIPGTGSYSNQPQHF. CDR3 nucleotides: TGTGCCAGCAGTCTAATTCCCGGGACAGGGTCTTATAGCAATCAGCCCCAGCATTTT.